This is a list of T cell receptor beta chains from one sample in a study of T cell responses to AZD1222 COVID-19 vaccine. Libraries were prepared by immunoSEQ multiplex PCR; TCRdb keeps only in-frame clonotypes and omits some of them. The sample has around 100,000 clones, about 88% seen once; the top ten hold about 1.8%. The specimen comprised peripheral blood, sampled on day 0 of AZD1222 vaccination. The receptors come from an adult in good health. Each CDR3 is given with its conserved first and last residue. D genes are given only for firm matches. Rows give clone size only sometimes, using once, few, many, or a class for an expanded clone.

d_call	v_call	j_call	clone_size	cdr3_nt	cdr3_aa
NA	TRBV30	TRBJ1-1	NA	TGTGCCTGGAGTGTACCGGGACAGAACACTGAAGCTTTCTTT	CAWSVPGQNTEAFF
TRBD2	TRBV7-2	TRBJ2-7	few	TGTGCCAGCAGCTCCCCCCTAGCGGGACAAATTTCCAACGAGCAGTACTTC	CASSSPLAGQISNEQYF
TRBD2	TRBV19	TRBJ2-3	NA	TGTGCCAGTAGTATTATGGGGACTATGACAGATACGCAGTATTTT	CASSIMGTMTDTQYF
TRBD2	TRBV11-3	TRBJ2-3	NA	TGTGCCAGCAGCCCCCGGACTAGCGGAGGTAGCACAGATACGCAGTATTTT	CASSPRTSGGSTDTQYF
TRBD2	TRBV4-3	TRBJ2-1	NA	TGCGCCAGCAGCCAGGACGGACTAGCCCATGAGCAGTTCTTC	CASSQDGLAHEQFF
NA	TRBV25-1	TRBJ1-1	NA	TGTGCCAGCATCGGGGATGGCACTGAAGCTTTCTTT	CASIGDGTEAFF
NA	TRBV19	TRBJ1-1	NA	TGTGCCAGGACAGGACCCCCTGGAATGAACACTGAAGCTTTCTTT	CARTGPPGMNTEAFF
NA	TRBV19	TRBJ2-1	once	TGTGCCAGTAGTAATATTGCTCAGTACTCCTACAATGAGCAGTTCTTC	CASSNIAQYSYNEQFF
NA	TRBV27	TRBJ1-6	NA	TGTGCCAGCAGCAAATTGAATTCACCCCTCCACTTT	CASSKLNSPLHF
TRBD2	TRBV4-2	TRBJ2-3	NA	TGTGCCAGCAGCCAAGATACTAGCGGGTCCCTCACAGATACGCAGTATTTT	CASSQDTSGSLTDTQYF
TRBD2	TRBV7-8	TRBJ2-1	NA	TGTGCCAGCAGCTTATATAGCGGGCTCTACAATGAGCAGTTCTTC	CASSLYSGLYNEQFF
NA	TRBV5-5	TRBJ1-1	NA	TGTGCCAGCAGCTTAATCACCGCGGACACTGAAGCTTTCTTT	CASSLITADTEAFF
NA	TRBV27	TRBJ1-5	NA	TGTGCCAGCAGTTTACAGGGGTACAATCAGCCCCAGCATTTT	CASSLQGYNQPQHF
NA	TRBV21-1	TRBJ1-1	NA	TGTGCCAGCAGCAAATTTCCAGGACAGGGGGAAGGGGCCACTGAAGCTTTCTTT	CASSKFPGQGEGATEAFF
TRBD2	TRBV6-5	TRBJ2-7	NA	TGTGCCAGCAGTACCGGGACTAGCGGGAGTAACGAGCAGTACTTC	CASSTGTSGSNEQYF
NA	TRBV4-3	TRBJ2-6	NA	TGCGCCAGCAGCCAAGAGGGCCGGGGCTCTGGGGCCAACGTCCTGACTTTC	CASSQEGRGSGANVLTF
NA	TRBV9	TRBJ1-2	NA	TGTGCCAGCAGCGTAAGTCAGGTGAGGGGCTACACCTTC	CASSVSQVRGYTF
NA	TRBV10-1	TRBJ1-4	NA	TGCGCCAGCAGTGAGTCCGGAGCAACTAATGAAAAACTGTTTTTT	CASSESGATNEKLFF
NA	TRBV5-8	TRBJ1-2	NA	TGTGCCAGCAGACCCAGGCTCCCCTATGGCTACACCTTC	CASRPRLPYGYTF
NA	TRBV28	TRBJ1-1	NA	TGTGCCAGCAGCACAGGGACTGAAGCTTTCTTT	CASSTGTEAFF
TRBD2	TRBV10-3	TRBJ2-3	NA	TGTGCCATCCAGCGGGACTCGAACACAGATACGCAGTATTTT	CAIQRDSNTDTQYF
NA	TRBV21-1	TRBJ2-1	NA	TGTGCCAGCAGCACCCGACCAGGGTCTAGCGGGCCCTGGGGTAATGAGCAGTTCTTC	CASSTRPGSSGPWGNEQFF
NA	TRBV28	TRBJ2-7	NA	TGTGCCAGCAGTGGAAACTACGAGCAGTACTTC	CASSGNYEQYF
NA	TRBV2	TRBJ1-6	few	TGTGCCAGCAGTATCGGCGGCTTTCGAAATTCACCCCTCCACTTT	CASSIGGFRNSPLHF
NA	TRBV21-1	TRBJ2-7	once	TGTGCCAGCAGCAAAGCGGGGGGACATGGGGCGGGAAGTTATCTCAGGTACGAGCAGTACTTC	CASSKAGGHGAGSYLRYEQYF
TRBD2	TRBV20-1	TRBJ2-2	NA	TGCAGTGCTAGTACGCCTAGCGGGAGGTACACCGGGGAGCTGTTTTTT	CSASTPSGRYTGELFF
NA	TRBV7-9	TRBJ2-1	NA	TGTGCCAGCAGCTTACGAGCAACAAGCAATGAGCAGTTCTTC	CASSLRATSNEQFF
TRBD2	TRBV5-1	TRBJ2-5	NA	TGCGCCAGCAGCTTGGAATACCGGGAGGGCCCAGAGACCCAGTACTTC	CASSLEYREGPETQYF
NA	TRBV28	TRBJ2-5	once	TGTGCCAGCAGTTTAAGGTGGGGCAGGGCTTCGGAGACCCAGTACTTC	CASSLRWGRASETQYF
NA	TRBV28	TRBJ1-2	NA	TGTGCCAGCAGTTTCGGACGGATCTATGGCTACACCTTC	CASSFGRIYGYTF
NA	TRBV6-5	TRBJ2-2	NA	TGTGCCAGCAGTTACATGCAGGCCACCGGGGAGCTGTTTTTT	CASSYMQATGELFF
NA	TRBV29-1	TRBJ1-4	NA	TGCAGCGTTGAGTCGGGAAAACTGTTTTTT	CSVESGKLFF
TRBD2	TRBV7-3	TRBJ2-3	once	TGTGCCAGCAGCCTTCTAGCGGGGAGCACAGATACGCAGTATTTT	CASSLLAGSTDTQYF
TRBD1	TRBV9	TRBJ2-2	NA	TGTGCCAGCAGCGACGGACAGGGTACCGGGGAGCTGTTTTTT	CASSDGQGTGELFF
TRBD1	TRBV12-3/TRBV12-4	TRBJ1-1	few	TGTGCCAGCAGTCCCCCAGGGGGCACTGAAGCTTTCTTT	CASSPPGGTEAFF
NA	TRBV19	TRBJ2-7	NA	TGTGCCAGTAGTATTATGGGAACCGCCTACGAGCAGTACTTC	CASSIMGTAYEQYF
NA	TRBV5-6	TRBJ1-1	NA	TGTGCCAGCAGCTTGCCCGGGTTACAGACCGAAGCTTTCTTT	CASSLPGLQTEAFF
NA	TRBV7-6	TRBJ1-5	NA	TGTGCCAGCAGCTCAAACCAGGGGCTGCCCCAGCATTTT	CASSSNQGLPQHF
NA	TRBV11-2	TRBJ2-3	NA	TGTGCCAGCAGCTTACGGGGGGCCGATACGCAGTATTTT	CASSLRGADTQYF
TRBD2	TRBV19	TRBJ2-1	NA	TGTGCCAGTAGTATTAGCGGGAGTTACTACAATGAGCAGTTCTTC	CASSISGSYYNEQFF
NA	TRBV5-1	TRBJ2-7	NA	TGCGCCAGCAGCTTGGTGGCGTCCTCCTACGAGCAGTACTTC	CASSLVASSYEQYF